This entry lists 8 T cell receptor beta chains sequenced from one sample in a study of shared clonotypes between healthy human individuals. Sequencing used immunoSEQ multiplex PCR; TCRdb keeps in-frame clones, though not all of them. The table records about 1.1 million clones, about 72% of them present only once. The sequencing sample was made of memory CD4+ T cells from PBMCs. Sample subset: CD45RA-negative fraction. These receptors all stem from a man aged 18 to 35 in good health. Some clones in this sample may be carry-over from other donors' samples.

The chain couples TRBV7-2 to TRBJ2-1; tentative D call: TRBD1 (6 bases). The CDR3 is made up of 14 amino acids. Germline-derived CDR1 and CDR2 are SGHTA and FQGNSA. The V end was cut by 5 bases, the J end by 2 bases, with 10 bases between. CDR3 in DNA: TGTGCCAGCAGCGTAACAGGGACCTACAATGAGCAGTTCTTC. This sequence encodes CASSVTGTYNEQFF.

V and J are TRBV15 and TRBJ2-2; D is unresolved. CDR1 LNHNV and CDR2 YYDKDF come from the germline V gene (reference sequence). V was clipped by 7 bases and J by 0 bases, with 9 bases between them. The CDR3 is 14 residues long. The CDR3 region has the DNA TGTGCCACCATGCGGCAGGCGAACACCGGGGAGCTGTTTTTT. It specifies CATMRQANTGELFF.

This sequence joins TRBV28 and TRBJ1-2; possible D gene TRBD1, 6 bases. V was shortened by 5 bases and J by 4 bases, with 17 bases between the two germline ends. CDR3 size: 15 residues. Per germline, CDR1 MDHEN and CDR2 SYDVKM. The CDR3 DNA follows: TGTGCCAGCAGTGTTTCCCCGGGGGCAGGCTATGGCTACACCTTC. Translated, it gives CASSVSPGAGYGYTF.

This chain joins TRBV27 and TRBJ2-5, with 7 nucleotides matching TRBD2. From germline, CDR1 is MNHEY and CDR2 SMNVEV (reference sequence). The CDR3 runs 15 residues. The junction had 8 bases not matched to a gene; V was cut back by 5 bases and J by 2 bases. The CDR3 is CASSRTRVNQETQYF. The CDR3, as DNA: TGTGCCAGCAGTAGGACTAGAGTCAATCAAGAGACCCAGTACTTC.

This chain joins TRBV19 and TRBJ2-1, with D uncertain. Germline loops: CDR1 LNHDA, CDR2 SQIVND (reference sequence). The CDR3 runs 15 residues. V shed 11 bases and J shed 9 bases, with 26 bases lying between them. The CDR3 here is CASGPKHAAFGEQFF. The CDR3, as DNA: TGTGCCTCCGGCCCCAAGCATGCGGCTTTCGGTGAGCAGTTCTTC.

This sequence joins TRBV28 and TRBJ1-1; D possibly corresponds to TRBD1 (5 bases). CDR3 length equals 14 residues. Germline assignment: CDR1 MDHEN and CDR2 SYDVKM. The CDR3 here is CVVREGYGRTEAFF. CDR3 in DNA: TGTGTTGTCCGGGAGGGGTATGGAAGGACTGAAGCTTTCTTT.

On this clone itself: This same CDR3 is encoded by further DNA sequences in the sample. V is TRBV6-5 and J is TRBJ2-5; D is unresolved. Germline V lookup: CDR1 MNHEY, CDR2 SVGAGI. V was clipped by 3 bases and J by 5 bases, with 4 bases between them. The CDR3 extends over 11 amino acids. This CDR3 reads CASSYEETQYF. DNA for the CDR3: TGTGCCAGCAGTTATGAGGAGACCCAGTACTTC.

This chain joins TRBV4-3 and TRBJ1-5, with 9 bases identical to TRBD1. The CDR3 is 17 residues long. CDR1 is LGHNA, CDR2 YSLEER, per germline. V shed 1 base, J shed 4 bases, and the junction held 8 bases outside the gene matches. The DNA for the CDR3 is TGCGCCAGCAGCCAAGGGCTGACAGGGGGGCTAAATCAGCCCCAGCATTTT. It translates to CASSQGLTGGLNQPQHF.